The 21 T cell receptor beta chains in this list originate from one sample, sequenced in a study of T-cell memory formation after mild COVID-19. TCRdb re-analysed the 5' RACE reads in MiXCR, keeping a single row per CDR3 protein. The table includes some 97,000 distinct CDR3 sequences, over 8.5% detected once. The sequenced material came from PBMCs or a T cell subset sorted from them (not recorded which). The origin of the receptors is a man aged 18 to 35 who had mild COVID-19 (a few samples of this study predate the infection). Cell type and time point are not known.

The chain links TRBV5-1 to TRBJ1-1, with TRBD1 matching over 9 bases. The V gene end was trimmed by 5 bases and the J gene end by 6 bases; junction bases not matched to a gene: 11. CDR3 length: 15 residues. The V gene's germline CDR1 is SGHRS and CDR2 YFSETQ. The CDR3 here is CASRGLGQGKPEAFF. CDR3 bases: TGCGCCAGCAGAGGCCTAGGACAGGGGAAGCCTGAAGCTTTCTTT.

This clonotype has just a few counts. This rearrangement joins TRBV5-1 to TRBJ2-7; TRBD1 matches 7 bases. Unmatched junction bases numbered 10, after V lost 4 bases and J lost 6 bases. Germline V gene sequence: CDR1 SGHRS, CDR2 YFSETQ. This CDR3 has 14 residues. The CDR3 nucleotides read TGCGCCAGCAGCCCCCGACAGGGTTCGGGCGAGCAGTACGTC. Translation: CASSPRQGSGEQYV.

A few counts support this clonotype. V and J are TRBV11-2 and TRBJ2-1; 7 bases are shared with TRBD2. Germline V lookup: CDR1 SGHAT, CDR2 FQNNGV. CDR3 length equals 16 residues. The CDR3 spells CATGQTSLFLYNEQFF. The DNA of the CDR3 is TGTGCGACCGGGCAGACTAGCCTTTTCCTCTACAATGAGCAGTTCTTC.

The genes are TRBV21-1 and TRBJ2-1; the D call TRBD1 from the table was never checked on the DNA. TRBV21-1 is classified as a pseudogene. There are 15 residues in the CDR3. CDR3 protein: CASTSGTSSYNEQFF. The CDR3 DNA sequence: TGTGCCAGCACTTCGGGAACGAGCTCCTACAATGAGCAGTTCTTC.

The rearrangement uses TRBV7-6 and TRBJ2-1; D may be TRBD2 (6 bases). Trimming removed 5 bases at V and 0 bases at J, with 8 bases between. The CDR3 extends over 14 amino acids. Germline V gene sequence: CDR1 SGHVS, CDR2 FNYEAQ. The CDR3 is CASSRAGSYNEQFF. The CDR3 coding sequence is TGTGCCAGCAGCCGAGCGGGCTCCTACAATGAGCAGTTCTTC.

This clonotype came up a few times. The rearrangement links TRBV7-9 to TRBJ1-1, with a tentative D call TRBD1 (6 bases). V lost 6 bases, J lost 1 base, and 15 bases lay in between. CDR3 length: 15 amino acids. Germline V gives CDR1 SEHNR, CDR2 FQNEAQ (reference sequence). This CDR3 is CASRGTGTPNTEAFF. CDR3 nucleotides: TGTGCCAGCAGGGGCACCGGGACACCGAACACTGAAGCTTTCTTT.

This clonotype occurred a few times. The CDR3 spells CASSQAGVGETQYF. The DNA for the CDR3 is TGCGCCAGCAGCCAAGCAGGGGTTGGGGAGACCCAGTACTTC. The chain uses TRBV4-1 and TRBJ2-5, with D possibly matching TRBD1 (6 bases). V was trimmed by 1 base and J by 5 bases, leaving 11 bases between them. Germline V CDR1 and CDR2: MGHRA, YSYEKL. This CDR3 comprises 14 residues.

The rearrangement joins TRBV19 to TRBJ1-1; TRBD1 might be the D (6 bases). V was cut by 5 bases and J by 4 bases, with 17 bases left in between. The CDR3 consists of 15 residues. CDR1 LNHDA and CDR2 SQIVND come from the germline V gene (reference sequence). The DNA of the CDR3 is TGTGCCAGTAGTCGAGACTCAGGGGCATCCACTGAAGCTTTCTTT. Amino acid sequence: CASSRDSGASTEAFF.

The V gene is TRBV5-1, the J gene TRBJ2-2; TRBD2 agrees at 13 bases. CDR1 is SGHRS and CDR2 is YFSETQ in the germline V gene. With 0 bases clipped from V and 5 bases from J, the junction kept 4 bases outside the gene matches. This CDR3 has 17 amino acids. The CDR3 protein is CASSLAGTSGITGELFF. The CDR3 region has the DNA TGCGCCAGCAGCTTGGCTGGGACTAGCGGGATTACCGGGGAGCTGTTTTTT.

The table lists this clonotype with a few counts. The V gene is TRBV7-9, the J gene TRBJ1-2; unclear D gene. CDR1 and CDR2 (germline): SEHNR, FQNEAQ (reference sequence). This CDR3 has 11 residues. Trimming cost V 4 bases and J 12 bases, with 12 bases left between them. The CDR3 DNA sequence: TGTGCCAGCAGCTACGCCCTTAAGAACACCTTC. This encodes CASSYALKNTF.

This clonotype was detected only a few times. V is TRBV14 and J is TRBJ2-6; the D gene is possibly TRBD1 (6 bases). V was clipped by 4 bases and J by 0 bases, with 13 bases between them. The CDR3 loop spans 17 amino acids. Germline-derived CDR1 and CDR2 are SGHDN and FVKESK. CDR3 nucleotide sequence: TGTGCCAGCAGCCGGGACATGCCGTACTCTGGGGCCAACGTCCTGACTTTC. Translation: CASSRDMPYSGANVLTF.

The chain combines TRBV5-1 with TRBJ2-7, with unresolved D. Germline V CDR1 and CDR2: SGHRS, YFSETQ. V shed 0 bases and J shed 3 bases, with 7 bases lying between them. This CDR3 region has 13 residues. The CDR3, as DNA: TGCGCCAGCAGCTTGGCTCCGATCTACGAGCAGTACGTC. Its translation is CASSLAPIYEQYV.

This rearrangement joins TRBV5-5 to TRBJ2-7; perhaps D is TRBD1 or TRBD2 (7 bases each). V was trimmed by 5 bases and J by 0 bases, leaving 15 bases between them. The CDR3 length is 15 residues. Germline assignment: CDR1 SGHKS and CDR2 YYEKEE (reference sequence). This CDR3 reads CASRIAGGGSYEQYF. DNA for the CDR3: TGTGCCAGCAGGATCGCAGGGGGGGGCTCCTACGAGCAGTACTTC.

Many counts were recorded for this clonotype. This sequence joins TRBV9 and TRBJ2-7; TRBD1 might be the D (6 bases). The CDR3 length is 14 residues. Trimming removed 0 bases from V and 2 bases from J, with 9 bases in between. Germline V lookup: CDR1 SGDLS, CDR2 YYNGEE. The CDR3 DNA sequence: TGTGCCAGCAGCGTAGAGGGACAAACCTACGAGCAGTACTTC. Its translation is CASSVEGQTYEQYF.

The chain carries TRBV27 and TRBJ2-7; a weak D match, TRBD2 (6 bases). Germline V gene data show CDR1 as MNHEY and CDR2 as SMNVEV (reference sequence). Trimming cost V 5 bases and J 3 bases, with 14 bases left between them. The CDR3 contains 14 residues. The CDR3 sequence: CASSPKTSYYEQYF. The CDR3 DNA reads TGTGCCAGCAGTCCGAAGACTAGTTACTACGAGCAGTACTTC.

In this sample, this clonotype turned up a few times. The rearrangement uses TRBV7-6 and TRBJ2-1, with D possibly being TRBD1 or TRBD2 (5 bases each). Trimming left V 1 base short and J 6 bases short, with 10 bases between. Germline values: CDR1 SGHVS, CDR2 FNYEAQ. This CDR3 comprises 14 residues. The CDR3 loop reads CASSLGEGINEQFF. CDR3 DNA: TGTGCCAGCAGCTTAGGTGAGGGGATCAATGAGCAGTTCTTC.

This clonotype was seen just once. Germline and junction disagree at one end, which may indicate a read error. In DNA form, the CDR3 reads TGTGCCAGCGGTTACCCCATCGGGGCCATTCAGTACTTC. This codes for CASGYPIGAIQYF. The chain carries TRBV6-5 and TRBJ2-4; possibly TRBD1 or TRBD2 for D (5 bases each). CDR3 size: 13 residues. In germline, CDR1 is MNHEY, CDR2 SVGAGI.

V and J are TRBV10-3 and TRBJ1-5; 10 bases fit TRBD1. V dropped 0 bases and J dropped 13; count of bases not matched to a gene: 6. The CDR3 loop spans 14 amino acids. The germline V gene encodes CDR1 ENHRY and CDR2 SYGVKD. CDR3 protein: CAISESGQGDSQHF. Written as DNA, the CDR3 is TGTGCCATCAGTGAGTCAGGACAGGGGGATTCGCAGCATTTT.

This chain links TRBV3-1 with TRBJ2-1; 8 nucleotides agree with TRBD1. The CDR3 length is 17 residues. Germline assignment: CDR1 LGHDT and CDR2 YNNKEL (reference sequence). V was pared by 0 bases and J by 2 bases, with 6 bases of the junction left unmatched. The CDR3 nucleotides are TGTGCCAGCAGCCAAGATGGGAAACAGGGGGCCTACAATGAGCAGTTCTTC. Protein product: CASSQDGKQGAYNEQFF.

The chain carries TRBV7-3 and TRBJ2-1, with D perhaps being TRBD1 or TRBD2 (5 bases each). V lost 5 bases and J lost 0, with 14 bases in between. Germline-derived CDR1 and CDR2 are SGHTA and FQGTGA. The CDR3 spans 16 residues. The CDR3 sequence: CASSPRGAHSYNEQFF. The CDR3 nucleotides are TGTGCCAGCAGCCCCCGAGGGGCGCACTCCTACAATGAGCAGTTCTTC.

This clonotype occurred a few times. Here the CDR3 reads CASSLEPVYEQYF. The CDR3, as DNA: TGTGCCAGCAGCTTAGAACCGGTCTACGAGCAGTACTTC. The rearrangement links TRBV7-2 to TRBJ2-7; D gene uncertain. Germline V lookup: CDR1 SGHTA, CDR2 FQGNSA. This CDR3 is 13 amino acids long. V was cut by 1 base and J by 3 bases, with 7 bases left in between.